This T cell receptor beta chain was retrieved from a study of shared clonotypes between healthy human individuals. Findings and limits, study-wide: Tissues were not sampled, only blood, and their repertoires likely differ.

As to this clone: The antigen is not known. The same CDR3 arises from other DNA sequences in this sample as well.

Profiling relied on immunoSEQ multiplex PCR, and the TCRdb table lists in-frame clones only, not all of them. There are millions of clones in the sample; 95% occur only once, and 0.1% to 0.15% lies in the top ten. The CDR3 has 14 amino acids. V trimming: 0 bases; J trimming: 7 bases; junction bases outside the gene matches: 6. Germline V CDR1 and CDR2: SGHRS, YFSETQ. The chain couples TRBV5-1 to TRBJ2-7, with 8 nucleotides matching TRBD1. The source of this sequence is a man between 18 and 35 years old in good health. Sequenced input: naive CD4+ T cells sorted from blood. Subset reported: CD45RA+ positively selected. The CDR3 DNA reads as TGCGCCAGCAGCTTGGCAGGGGGCACTAATGAGCAGTACTTC. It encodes CASSLAGGTNEQYF.